This T cell receptor beta chain was captured by sequencing in a study of T cells in tuberculosis. Study-level results: The TCR-beta difference was not significant; alpha differences partly reflected length.

V gave up 5 bases and J gave up 5 bases, with 15 bases separating them. Germline loops: CDR1 LNHNV, CDR2 YYDKDF (reference sequence). This CDR3 contains 15 residues. The time point was: new active TB diagnosis, blood taken before or within 7 days of starting treatment. Positive smear microscopy and/or M. tuberculosis culture confirmed active disease. About this clone: Antigen: not known.

Profiling relied on immunoSEQ multiplex PCR, and the TCRdb table lists in-frame clones only, not all of them. The sample has under 30,000 clones; around 92% are singletons. The clonotype was recovered from an adult with tuberculosis. The chain uses TRBV15 and TRBJ1-4, with D hard to call. Sequencing was performed on PBMCs, taken at tuberculosis diagnosis. CDR3 residues: CATSSVKISNEKLFF. In DNA form, the CDR3 reads TGTGCCACCAGCTCGGTAAAGATATCGAATGAAAAACTGTTTTTT.